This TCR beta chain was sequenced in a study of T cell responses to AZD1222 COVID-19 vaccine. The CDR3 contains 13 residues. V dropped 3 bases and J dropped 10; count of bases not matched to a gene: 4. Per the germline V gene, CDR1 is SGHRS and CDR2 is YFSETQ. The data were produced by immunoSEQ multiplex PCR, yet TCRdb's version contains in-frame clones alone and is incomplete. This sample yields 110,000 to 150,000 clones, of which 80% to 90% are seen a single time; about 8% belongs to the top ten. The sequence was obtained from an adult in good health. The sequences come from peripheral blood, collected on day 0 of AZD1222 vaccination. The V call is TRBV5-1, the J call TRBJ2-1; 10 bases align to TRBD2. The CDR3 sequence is CASSSSGGEEQFF. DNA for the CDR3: TGCGCCAGCAGCTCCAGCGGGGGGGAAGAGCAGTTCTTC.